This T cell receptor beta chain was profiled in a study of blood T cell repertoires in COVID-19. Sequencing used immunoSEQ multiplex PCR; TCRdb keeps in-frame clones, though not all of them. In the table there are about 110,000 clones, less than 75% of which are singletons. The CDR3 contains 16 residues. This receptor was identified in a human donor with acute or convalescent COVID-19. The donor label of this sample is uncertain. The sequenced material came from peripheral blood. The chain joins TRBV21-1 to TRBJ2-1; the table assigns TRBD2, which was not confirmed against the DNA. TRBV21-1 is classified as a pseudogene. CDR3 in DNA: TGTGCCAGCAGCAAAAAGACTGCTAGCTCCTACAATGAGCAGTTCTTC. Amino acid sequence: CASSKKTASSYNEQFF.